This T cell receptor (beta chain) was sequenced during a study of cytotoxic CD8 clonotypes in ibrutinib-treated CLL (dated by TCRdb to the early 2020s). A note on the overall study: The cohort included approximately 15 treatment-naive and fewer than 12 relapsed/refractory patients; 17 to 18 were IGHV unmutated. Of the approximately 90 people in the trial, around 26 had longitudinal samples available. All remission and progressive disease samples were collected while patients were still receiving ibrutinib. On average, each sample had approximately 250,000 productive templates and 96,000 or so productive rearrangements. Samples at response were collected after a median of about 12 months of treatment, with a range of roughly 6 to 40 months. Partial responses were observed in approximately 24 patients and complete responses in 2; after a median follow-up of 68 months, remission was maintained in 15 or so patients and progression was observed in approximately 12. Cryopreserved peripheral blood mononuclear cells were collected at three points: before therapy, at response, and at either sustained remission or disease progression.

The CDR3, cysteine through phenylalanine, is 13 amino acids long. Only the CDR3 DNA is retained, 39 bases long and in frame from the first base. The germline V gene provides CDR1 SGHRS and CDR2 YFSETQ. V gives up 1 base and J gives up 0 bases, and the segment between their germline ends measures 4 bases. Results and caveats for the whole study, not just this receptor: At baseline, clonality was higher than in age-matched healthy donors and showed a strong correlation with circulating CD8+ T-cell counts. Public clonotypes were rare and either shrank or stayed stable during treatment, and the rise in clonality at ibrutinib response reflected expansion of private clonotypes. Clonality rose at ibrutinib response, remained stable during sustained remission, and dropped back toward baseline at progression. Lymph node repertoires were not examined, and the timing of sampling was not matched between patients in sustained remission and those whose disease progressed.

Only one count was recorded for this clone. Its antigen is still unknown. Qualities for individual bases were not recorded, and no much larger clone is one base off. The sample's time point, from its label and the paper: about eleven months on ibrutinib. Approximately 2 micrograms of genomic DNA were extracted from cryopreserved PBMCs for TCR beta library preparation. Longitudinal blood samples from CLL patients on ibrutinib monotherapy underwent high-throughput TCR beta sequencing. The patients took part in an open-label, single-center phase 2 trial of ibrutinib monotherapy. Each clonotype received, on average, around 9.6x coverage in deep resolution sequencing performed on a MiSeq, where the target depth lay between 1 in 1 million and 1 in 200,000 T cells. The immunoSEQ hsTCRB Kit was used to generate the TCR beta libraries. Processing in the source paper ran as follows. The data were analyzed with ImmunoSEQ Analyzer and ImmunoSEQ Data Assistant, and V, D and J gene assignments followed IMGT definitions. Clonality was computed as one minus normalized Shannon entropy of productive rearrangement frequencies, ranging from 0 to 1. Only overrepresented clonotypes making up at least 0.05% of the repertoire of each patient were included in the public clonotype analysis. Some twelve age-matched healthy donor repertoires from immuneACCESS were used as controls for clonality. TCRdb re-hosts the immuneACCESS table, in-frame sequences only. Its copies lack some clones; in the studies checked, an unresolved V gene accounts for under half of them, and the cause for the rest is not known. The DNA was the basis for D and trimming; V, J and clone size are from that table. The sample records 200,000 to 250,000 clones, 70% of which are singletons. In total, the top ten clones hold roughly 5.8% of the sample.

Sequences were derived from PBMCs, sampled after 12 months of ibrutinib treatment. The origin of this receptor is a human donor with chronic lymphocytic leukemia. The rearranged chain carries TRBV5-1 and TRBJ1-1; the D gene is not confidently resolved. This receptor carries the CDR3 CASSLSMNTEAFF. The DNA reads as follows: TGCGCCAGCAGCTTGAGCATGAACACTGAAGCTTTCTTT.